Listed below are T cell receptor beta chains from one sample, sequenced in a study of response to subunit inactivated influenza vaccine. MiXCR, run by TCRdb on the RT-PCR reads, gives a single entry per CDR3 protein. The sample consists of some 640,000 distinct CDR3 sequences, approximately 14% of them appearing once. The input for sequencing was PBMCs from blood, taken 14 to 15 days before vaccination. These receptors were taken from a middle-aged man who received an inactivated influenza vaccine. Each CDR3 is given without its conserved first and last residue.

V gene	J gene	CDR3 protein
TRBV6-4	TRBJ2-1	ASSDTRTVSYNEQF
TRBV29-1	TRBJ2-1	SGSQGATYNEQF
TRBV4-3	TRBJ2-7	ASSQESSRDDEQY
TRBV10-3	TRBJ2-1	ATLGSYNEQF
TRBV5-1	TRBJ1-1	ASSLRSGRDMNTEAF
TRBV9	TRBJ1-1	ASSGGGSTEAF
TRBV7-8	TRBJ2-1	ASKTSGSSYNEQF
TRBV6-1	TRBJ2-7	ASRPPRGGGSYEQY
TRBV24-1	TRBJ2-1	ATSEQGDKSYNEQF
TRBV9	TRBJ1-4	ASSSRGGEEEKLF
TRBV9	TRBJ2-7	ASSETHGSYEQY
TRBV11-2	TRBJ2-7	ASSSIFASGRAYFSYEQY
TRBV7-2	TRBJ2-3	ASSLETSGGRDTQY
TRBV27	TRBJ1-1	ASKQGAGTEAF
TRBV5-1	TRBJ1-1	ASSLVGYAMNTEAF
TRBV12-3/TRBV12-4	TRBJ2-7	ASSSFYGTGGDEQY
TRBV12-3/TRBV12-4	TRBJ1-2	ASKSRLLDLYGYT
TRBV6-2/TRBV6-3	TRBJ1-5	ASSQGGYSNQPQH